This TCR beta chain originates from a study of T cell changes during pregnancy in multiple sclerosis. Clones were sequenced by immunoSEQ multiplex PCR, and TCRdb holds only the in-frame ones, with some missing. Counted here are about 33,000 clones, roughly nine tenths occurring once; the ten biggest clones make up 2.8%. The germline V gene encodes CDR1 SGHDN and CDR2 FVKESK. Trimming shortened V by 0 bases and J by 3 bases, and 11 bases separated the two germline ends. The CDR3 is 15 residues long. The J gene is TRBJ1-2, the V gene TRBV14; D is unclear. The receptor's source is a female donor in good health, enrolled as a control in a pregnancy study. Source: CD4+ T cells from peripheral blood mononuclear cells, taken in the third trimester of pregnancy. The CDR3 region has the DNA TGTGCCAGCAGCCAAGATCTGGCCGAGGACTATGGCTACACCTTC. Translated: CASSQDLAEDYGYTF.